This T cell receptor (beta chain) was recovered during a study of somatic mutations in cytotoxic T cells in rheumatoid arthritis. Study-level results: Some patients, about an eighth of the roughly 65, had a largest CD8+ clone that exceeded 20% of CD8+ cells.

Measured with immunoSEQ multiplex PCR; TCRdb has only the in-frame clones, and not every one. Of 25,000 to 30,000 clones detected, around 76% appear once; the ten largest clones hold 5.2%. Women made up about 57% of the healthy controls, who were blood donors with a median age of approximately 50 years (range about 20-70). Using positive magnetic bead selection on an AutoMACS, CD4+ and CD8+ cells were isolated, after which their purity was checked by flow cytometry. To note about this clone: Antigen unknown.

This TCR came from a man in his fifties in good health. Material: CD8+ T cells sorted from blood.

CDR3 in amino acids: CASSFRDRGAGSYNEQFF. The CDR3 nucleotides are TGTGCCAGCAGCTTCCGGGACAGGGGGGCTGGCTCCTACAATGAGCAGTTCTTC. The V gene is TRBV11-2, the J gene TRBJ2-1, with 11 positions matching TRBD1. The CDR3 spans 18 residues. Trimming at V came to 3 bases and at J to 0 bases, leaving 7 bases not matched to a gene. Germline lookup yields CDR1 SGHAT and CDR2 FQNNGV.